This T cell receptor (beta chain) was profiled in a study of cytomegalovirus exposure and HLA in healthy donors. V lost 3 bases and J lost 8; bases outside the gene matches: 14. The germline gives CDR1 GTSNPN, CDR2 SVGIG (reference sequence). There are 16 residues in the CDR3. Both 60 Vbeta primers and 13 Jbeta primers went into the PCR. Profiled with immunoSEQ multiplex PCR; TCRdb holds only in-frame clones, not every one. There are about 130,000 clones in the sample; roughly 71% occur only once, and 7% lies in the top ten. This clone occurred once. This rearrangement joins TRBV30 to TRBJ1-4; 8 bases line up with TRBD1. The TCR sequence derives from a man aged 25 to 40 in good health and CMV-seronegative. What was sequenced was PBMCs. This CDR3 is CAWSEWTGQGREKLFF. The CDR3 bases are TGTGCCTGGAGCGAGTGGACAGGGCAAGGGAGGGAAAAACTGTTTTTT.